The next 29 T cell receptor beta chains were all read from a single sample in a study of identical twins. TCRdb analysed the 5' RACE reads with MiXCR anew, one entry per CDR3 protein. This sample has about 190,000 distinct CDR3 sequences, with 15% found just once. The same specimen was also included in a second study, on T cells expressing NK-cell markers.

Sequenced sample: CD8+ T cells sorted from blood. The receptors stem from a woman aged 18 to 35 in good health.

In its sample, this clonotype was seen a few times. CDR3 coding DNA: TGTGCCAGCAGCGCCCATACAGGGGACACTGAAGCTTTCTTT. Translated: CASSAHTGDTEAFF. This chain joins TRBV9 and TRBJ1-1; 7 nucleotides agree with TRBD1. The CDR3 length is 14 residues. Trimming removed 3 bases from V and 3 bases from J; junction bases left unmatched: 5. Germline V CDR1 and CDR2: SGDLS, YYNGEE.

This clonotype appeared many times. V usage is TRBV12-3 or TRBV12-4 and J usage is TRBJ2-7, with D possibly TRBD2 on 5 matching bases. V lost 6 bases and J 9 bases, leaving 18 bases between the germline ends. CDR3 length: 13 residues. The CDR3 coding sequence is TGTGCCAGCAGCCTGGCCGAAGAGAGCGGGCAGTACTTC. This sequence encodes CASSLAEESGQYF.

This clonotype was picked up a small number of times. The chain couples TRBV5-4 to TRBJ2-3, with TRBD2 identical over 8 bases. The germline V gene has CDR1 SGHNT and CDR2 YYREEE (reference sequence). V was clipped by 2 bases and J by 4 bases; unmatched bases: 9. The CDR3 extends over 16 amino acids. The CDR3 sequence is CASSFVYGGGPDTQYF. The CDR3 DNA is TGTGCCAGCAGCTTTGTGTACGGGGGGGGTCCAGATACGCAGTATTTT.

This clonotype has ten or more counts. The genes are TRBV20-1 and TRBJ1-1, with D possibly being TRBD1 (6 bases). Germline V gene sequence: CDR1 DFQATT, CDR2 SNEGSKA (reference sequence). V gave up 0 bases and J gave up 4 bases, with 18 bases separating them. This CDR3 has 16 amino acids. The DNA of the CDR3 is TGCAGTGCTAGAGATCTAGGGGCGACAGGCACCACTGAAGCTTTCTTT. It yields the protein CSARDLGATGTTEAFF.

This clonotype has more than one count but fewer than ten. This chain uses TRBV9 with TRBJ2-1; no clear D. The V gene's germline CDR1 is SGDLS and CDR2 YYNGEE. This CDR3 is 13 amino acids long. The ends were cut back, 0 bases at V and 6 bases at J, with 7 bases in the middle. CDR3 coding DNA: TGTGCCAGCAGCGTAGCTCAGTCCAATGAGCAGTTCTTC. Amino acids: CASSVAQSNEQFF.

The CDR3 DNA sequence: TGTGCCAGCAGCGGGGAGGGCAGGAAGAACACTGAAGCTTTCTTT. Translating it yields CASSGEGRKNTEAFF. The chain couples TRBV7-9 to TRBJ1-1; D call uncertain. Trimming shortened V by 5 bases and J by 1 base, and 14 bases separated the two germline ends. Germline assignment: CDR1 SEHNR and CDR2 FQNEAQ (reference sequence). This CDR3 has 15 amino acids.

This clonotype came up a few times. The CDR3 spells CATKGTASTDTQYF. The CDR3 bases are TGTGCCACCAAAGGGACAGCTAGCACAGATACGCAGTATTTT. V and J are TRBV15 and TRBJ2-3, with TRBD1 matching 7 bases. Germline CDR1 and CDR2: LNHNV and YYDKDF (reference sequence). The length of the CDR3 is 14 residues. The trim removed 7 bases at V and 0 bases at J, leaving 4 bases unmatched.

This clonotype was observed a few times. The chain joins TRBV3-1 to TRBJ2-1; D is unclear. This CDR3 has 13 amino acids. Trimming removed 1 base from V and 3 bases from J, with 4 bases in between. Germline-derived CDR1 and CDR2 are LGHDT and YNNKEL (reference sequence). The CDR3 sequence: CASSQGGYNEQFF. The CDR3 DNA follows: TGTGCCAGCAGCCAAGGAGGCTACAATGAGCAGTTCTTC.

The rearrangement links TRBV20-1 to TRBJ2-7; 11 positions agree with TRBD2. J lost 4 bases, V lost 5 bases, and 4 bases had no gene match. Germline CDR1 and CDR2: DFQATT and SNEGSKA (reference sequence). The CDR3 is 13 amino acids. The CDR3 nucleotides are TGCAGTGCTTTAGCGGGGGGGGATTACGAGCAGTACTTC. It codes for CSALAGGDYEQYF.

This clonotype was observed a handful of times. As DNA, the CDR3 is TGTGCCAGCACAAAAGGCTACGAGCAGTACTTC. It translates to CASTKGYEQYF. The V and J genes are TRBV6-5 and TRBJ2-7, with D uncertain. Germline loops: CDR1 MNHEY, CDR2 SVGAGI. The V gene lost 7 bases and the J gene lost 3 bases, with 7 bases spanning the gap. CDR3 length equals 11 residues.

The rearrangement uses TRBV27 and TRBJ2-1, with D possibly matching TRBD2 (5 bases). CDR3 length: 12 residues. Germline V lookup: CDR1 MNHEY, CDR2 SMNVEV (reference sequence). The V end lost 8 bases, the J end lost 7 bases, and 12 bases lay between the germline ends. The CDR3 loop reads CASEGSGNEQFF. The CDR3 DNA sequence: TGTGCCAGCGAAGGGAGCGGTAATGAGCAGTTCTTC.

The chain combines TRBV14 with TRBJ2-7; D is possibly TRBD2 (6 bases). The CDR3 runs 14 residues. Trimming left V 2 bases short and J 1 base short, with 9 bases between. In germline, CDR1 is SGHDN, CDR2 FVKESK. CDR3 in DNA: TGTGCCAGCAGCCAATCCGCGGGATCCTACGAGCAGTACTTC. It yields the protein CASSQSAGSYEQYF.

CDR3 residues: CASSDGGNSYEQYF. In nucleotides, the CDR3 is TGTGCCAGCAGTGACGGCGGGAACTCCTACGAGCAGTACTTC. The rearrangement uses TRBV6-1 and TRBJ2-7; D may be TRBD2 (6 bases). CDR1 and CDR2 (germline): MNHNS, SASEGT. This CDR3 contains 14 residues. The germline V and J ends were trimmed by 3 bases and 0 bases, with 9 bases remaining between them.

Only a few counts were recorded for this clonotype. V is TRBV10-3 and J is TRBJ2-1, with 12 bases aligning to TRBD2. There are 17 residues in the CDR3. Trimming at V came to 0 bases and at J to 9 bases, leaving 9 bases not matched to a gene. Germline V gives CDR1 ENHRY, CDR2 SYGVKD. The CDR3 DNA follows: TGTGCCATCAGTGAGTCGCTAGCGGGAGGGCCTCCCACTGAGCAGTTCTTC. Amino acids: CAISESLAGGPPTEQFF.

This clonotype was detected a few times. This chain connects TRBV4-3 to TRBJ1-4; a possible D gene is TRBD1 (5 bases). In germline, CDR1 is LGHNA, CDR2 YSLEER. The CDR3 sequence is 17 residues long. Trimming cost V 5 bases and J 3 bases, with 19 bases left between them. In DNA form, the CDR3 reads TGCGCCAGCAGCTCAGGAGCGGGGGTCAGGCCTAATGAAAAACTGTTTTTT. The encoded protein is CASSSGAGVRPNEKLFF.

This clonotype was observed a few times. The chain is built from TRBV2 and TRBJ2-1; 8 bases are shared with TRBD2. This CDR3 region has 16 residues. With 8 bases clipped from V and 5 bases from J, the junction kept 14 bases outside the gene matches. The germline V gene encodes CDR1 SNHLY and CDR2 FYNNEI. DNA of the CDR3: TGTGCCAGCTTCCTTGGTTCGCGGGGGGCCGACAATGAGCAGTTCTTC. Translation: CASFLGSRGADNEQFF.

This clonotype has just a few counts. This chain joins TRBV12-3 or TRBV12-4 and TRBJ2-3, with no clear D. This CDR3 comprises 14 residues. Trimming removed 3 bases from V and 10 bases from J, with 17 bases in between. The CDR3 region is CASSFLKGQNSQYF. The CDR3 DNA is TGTGCCAGCAGTTTCCTGAAGGGCCAAAATTCGCAGTATTTT.

In DNA form, the CDR3 reads TGTGCCAGCAGTTTAATGGCCTACTACACCGGGGAGCTGTTTTTT. Protein sequence: CASSLMAYYTGELFF. The chain carries TRBV27 and TRBJ2-2; D is uncertain. Trimming cost V 2 bases and J 3 bases, with 10 bases left between them. The germline V gene encodes CDR1 MNHEY and CDR2 SMNVEV (reference sequence). This CDR3 has 15 residues.

This clonotype was counted between two and nine times. The chain has TRBV12-3 or TRBV12-4 and TRBJ2-1; TRBD1 matches at 7 bases. This CDR3 has 16 residues. V was clipped by 4 bases and J by 5 bases; unmatched bases: 11. CDR3 sequence (DNA): TGTGCCAGCAGTTCCCGGACAGGCAAGGTTGACAATGAGCAGTTCTTC. It specifies CASSSRTGKVDNEQFF.

V usage is TRBV10-3 and J usage is TRBJ2-6; D unresolved. Germline V gene lookup returns CDR1 ENHRY and CDR2 SYGVKD. V gave up 8 bases and J gave up 2 bases, with 4 bases separating them. This CDR3 comprises 12 residues. As DNA, the CDR3 is TGTGCCATCTCCCCTGGGGCCAACGTCCTGACTTTC. Protein product: CAISPGANVLTF.

The chain links TRBV11-1 to TRBJ2-1; perhaps D is TRBD1 or TRBD2 (5 bases each). Trimming removed 5 bases at V and 3 bases at J, with 23 bases between. The CDR3 is made up of 18 amino acids. Germline V gene lookup returns CDR1 SGHAT and CDR2 FQDESV (reference sequence). The CDR3 reads CASSRSRDPRTYYNEQFF. DNA of the CDR3: TGTGCCAGCAGCCGATCCCGGGACCCAAGAACTTACTACAATGAGCAGTTCTTC.

In this sample, this clonotype turned up a few times. The chain is built from TRBV5-6 and TRBJ2-7; 7 bases line up with TRBD1. The germline CDR1 and CDR2 sequences are SGHDT and YYEEEE. J lost 5 bases, V lost 4 bases, and 6 bases had no gene match. The CDR3 runs 13 residues. The CDR3 sequence: CASSLLTGDEQYF. The CDR3, as DNA: TGTGCCAGCAGCCTACTCACAGGGGACGAGCAGTACTTC.

Remarks on this clonotype: One end of the junction fails to match germline, which may point to a read error. This sequence joins TRBV7-7 and TRBJ2-5; tentatively, D is TRBD2 (5 bases). Germline V gene sequence: CDR1 SSHAT, CDR2 FNYEAQ (reference sequence). This CDR3 comprises 13 residues. CDR3 residues: CASSLEAGETQYF. DNA for the CDR3: TGTGCTAGCAGCTTGGAGGCCGGAGAGACCCAGTACTTC.

This clonotype was seen just once. V usage is TRBV11-2 and J usage is TRBJ2-7, with TRBD1 matching 11 bases. CDR1 is SGHAT, CDR2 FQNNGV, per germline. The CDR3 spans 15 residues. Germline trimming cut 4 bases from V and 3 bases from J; bases unmatched to any gene: 5. CDR3 coding DNA: TGTGCCAGCAGCTCACCGGGACAGGGGGACTACGAGCAGTACTTC. Translating it yields CASSSPGQGDYEQYF.

CDR3 residues: CASSFDYEQYF. CDR3 sequence (DNA): TGTGCCAGCAGCTTCGACTACGAGCAGTACTTC. The gene calls are TRBV5-5 and TRBJ2-7; D ambiguous. Germline assignment: CDR1 SGHKS and CDR2 YYEKEE (reference sequence). The V end lost 2 bases, the J end lost 3 bases, and 3 bases lay between the germline ends. This CDR3 contains 11 residues.

This clonotype has a count of ten or more. V gene TRBV29-1 combines with J gene TRBJ1-1, with a weak D call TRBD1 (5 bases). This CDR3 region has 13 residues. Trimming pared 6 bases from V and 2 bases from J, leaving 13 bases between. The germline V gene encodes CDR1 SQVTM and CDR2 ANQGSEA. This CDR3 is CSVNSGTNTEAFF. Written as DNA, the CDR3 is TGCAGCGTCAATTCCGGGACTAACACTGAAGCTTTCTTT. The full variable domain, its missing parts supplied by reference TRBV29-1 and TRBJ1-1, is SAVISQKPSRDICQRGTSLTIQCQVDSQVTMMFWYRQQPGQSLTLIATANQGSEATYESGFVIDKFPISRPNLTFSTLTVSNMSPEDSSIYLCSVNSGTNTEAFFGQGTRLTVV.

This clonotype was recorded many times. CDR3 in DNA: TGTGCCACCAGTGATTTACCCACACGGGGGTCCACCGGGGAGCTGTTTTTT. Protein sequence: CATSDLPTRGSTGELFF. The chain couples TRBV24-1 to TRBJ2-2; TRBD2 might be the D (6 bases). Per germline, CDR1 KGHDR and CDR2 SFDVKD. V was shortened by 1 base and J by 4 bases, with 15 bases between the two germline ends. The CDR3 contains 17 residues.

The rearrangement links TRBV3-1 to TRBJ1-2, with D perhaps TRBD1 (5 bases). Germline assignment: CDR1 LGHDT and CDR2 YNNKEL (reference sequence). The CDR3 runs 15 residues. V lost 0 bases and J 4 bases, leaving 12 bases between the germline ends. The CDR3 DNA reads TGTGCCAGCAGCCAAGAGCAGGGTATGGCCTATGGCTACACCTTC. Encoded protein: CASSQEQGMAYGYTF. The full variable domain, rest sourced from reference TRBV3-1 and TRBJ1-2, is DTAVSQTPKYLVTQMGNDKSIKCEQNLGHDTMYWYKQDSKKFLKIMFSYNNKELIINETVPNRFSPKSPDKAHLNLHINSLELGDSAVYFCASSQEQGMAYGYTFGSGTRLTVV.

The gene calls are TRBV3-1 and TRBJ2-3; 7 bases map to TRBD2. This CDR3 region has 15 residues. V was clipped by 5 bases and J by 2 bases; unmatched bases: 7. The germline V gene has CDR1 LGHDT and CDR2 YNNKEL (reference sequence). The CDR3 loop reads CASSFIAGYTDTQYF. The CDR3 DNA follows: TGTGCCAGCAGCTTCATAGCGGGCTACACAGATACGCAGTATTTT.